This T cell receptor (beta chain) emerged from a study of neurological immune-mediated disorders. The CDR3 loop spans 15 amino acids. The V segment lost 2 bases and the J segment 6 bases; nucleotides outside the gene matches: 7. The germline gives CDR1 MGHRA, CDR2 YSYEKL. TCRdb called the 5' RACE reads again in MiXCR, with one record for every CDR3 protein. Among 70,000 to 90,000 distinct CDR3 sequences listed, less than 5.5% were seen once. The receptor was derived from a woman in her twenties or thirties with multiple sclerosis. What was sequenced was PBMCs. The J gene is TRBJ2-7, the V gene TRBV4-1; 10 bases are shared with TRBD1. CDR3 nucleotides: TGCGCCAGCAGCCAACTAATGGGGACAGGGGCCGAGCAGTACGTC. Protein: CASSQLMGTGAEQYV.